This T cell receptor beta chain was recovered during a study of T cells after yellow fever vaccination. Study conclusions and caveats: Booster samples showed a return of most primary-vaccination clones (under 98% CD4, approximately 90% CD8). Faster peaking, at day 5 versus 15, marked a secondary response that was weaker. One caveat is that FACS-sorted repertoires could contain abundant clonotypes contaminating from the bulk population.

Worth noting for this clonotype: Its antigen is not identified.

5'RACE template switching added a universal primer site and UMIs to TCR cDNA. Using its own MiXCR run on the 5' RACE reads, TCRdb lists one record per CDR3 protein. The sample has about 550,000 distinct CDR3 sequences; 15% to 20% are singletons. This CDR3 spans 20 amino acids. The J segment lost 4 bases and the V segment lost 3 bases, leaving 14 bases of the junction unmatched. The material sequenced was PBMCs, taken 15 days after the yellow fever booster vaccination. This TCR came from a man aged 30 to 39 who received the YFV17D yellow fever vaccine. V gene TRBV12-3 or TRBV12-4 combines with J gene TRBJ2-1; TRBD2 agrees at 14 bases. CDR3 nucleotide sequence: TGTGCCAGCAGTTTCCGGGTCTTAGGACTAGCGGGAGGTCGATACAATGAGCAGTTCTTC. It translates to CASSFRVLGLAGGRYNEQFF.